This T cell receptor beta chain comes out of a study of blood T cells in healthy people across ages. Then a second PCR, running roughly 6 to 12 cycles, was carried out with a sample-barcoded 5' primer and a J-beta primer mix. MiXCR, run by TCRdb on the 5' RACE reads, gives a single entry per CDR3 protein. This table has approximately 800,000 distinct CDR3 sequences, 20% to 30% appearing once. CDR3 size: 11 residues. Germline assignment: CDR1 SNHLY and CDR2 FYNNEI. V lost 4 bases and J lost 8, with 8 bases in between. This clonotype was seen a few times. These data were likewise used in another study, on T cells of mothers and their children.

The sequenced sample was blood. The clonotype comes from a boy aged 5-17 years in good health. The genes are TRBV2 and TRBJ2-5, with a tentative D call TRBD2 (6 bases). The CDR3 reads CASSGGTTQYF. In DNA form, the CDR3 reads TGTGCCAGCAGTGGGGGGACTACCCAGTACTTC.